This TCR beta chain appears in the sequencing data of a study of blood T cell repertoires in COVID-19 (dated by TCRdb to 2018 to 2021). Context from the whole study: The collaborator samples originated in the United States, Italy and Spain and spanned the acute and convalescent phases of COVID-19. The material from the prospective study consisted of cDNA or gDNA derived from T cells, B-cell-depleted T cells, or PBMCs. The dataset comprised deeply sampled blood TCRbeta repertoires from subjects exposed to, actively infected with, or recovered from COVID-19. The repertoires were released in a freely available public database meant as a resource for research on the immune response to SARS-CoV-2. Samples came from the ongoing ImmuneRACE study (first 160 participants) plus 1,254 subjects from 6 global collaborators. A de-identified subject ID, COVID-19 status, age in years and sex were almost always included in the sample metadata. Where available, HLA class I and class II types were obtained from metadata supplied by the sample provider rather than from assay-based typing. Study-wide findings and limitations: How much clinical and demographic metadata was included differed by source and by participant, and the metadata was provided uncurated.

Participants in the prospective study were aged roughly 18 to 89 years, lived in about two dozen United States geographic areas, and enrolled through a virtual design. To assign participants to cohorts, the prospective study relied on clinical history that participants themselves reported in a screening survey and a study questionnaire. Recovered participants in ImmuneRACE Cohort 3 were defined as having two consecutive negative NP/OP PCR tests, clearance from a healthcare professional, or resolution of symptoms. Mobile phlebotomists in the prospective study collected whole blood, serum and a nasopharyngeal or oropharyngeal swab from every participant. Participants in the prospective study had the option to provide additional blood draws and questionnaires over a roughly two-month period. Before DNA extraction, blood samples from the prospective study were shipped at room temperature or frozen.

Clipping removes 4 bases from V and 4 bases from J, with 4 as the unmatched junction base count. The CDR3 starts with the cysteine, ends with the phenylalanine, and has 16 residues. The only DNA kept is the CDR3, 48 bases in frame from the first base. As encoded in the germline V gene (reference sequence), CDR1 is LGHDT while CDR2 is YNNKEL. TCRbeta CDR3 regions were amplified from genomic DNA using the immunoSEQ Assay, a bias-controlled multiplex PCR. On the study's bioinformatics: Within the assay, amplification of reference gene primers was used to estimate how many nucleated cells each sample contained. To quantify the absolute abundance of each unique TCRbeta CDR3 rearrangement, sequence reads were collapsed and filtered. For each sample, productive Simpson clonality was calculated by taking the square root of Simpson's diversity index across productive rearrangements. In its TCRdb copy, this immuneACCESS table keeps in-frame sequences only and misses some clones. Where compared with another copy, unresolved V genes explain less than half of these, and the others have no known cause. The V and J calls and clone size are taken from that table; D and trimming were inferred from the DNA. In this sample the table shows hundreds of thousands of clones, 70% to 90% of which occur a single time. The ten largest account for over 2% of the sample.

Turning to this clone: Its antigen remains unidentified. Per-base qualities were not stored, and no clone one base away is much larger.

The sequence joins TRBV3-1 (or the pseudogene TRBV3-2) to TRBJ2-2; TRBD2 aligns with 12 central bases. Sequencing was done on a sample of PBMCs or T cells enriched from blood (not recorded which). The receptor was derived from a man aged 30 to 45 who had recovered from COVID-19. At the DNA level, the sequence is TGTGCCAGCAGCCGCGGGACTAGCGGGTCCACCGGGGAGCTGTTTTTT. Translated, it reads CASSRGTSGSTGELFF.